The clone carrying this T cell receptor (beta chain) occurred a few times. This sample is drawn from a study of T cell repertoires in cytomegalovirus infection. From the reads, TCRdb called clonotypes with MiXCR, one entry per CDR3 protein. The sample consists of 480,000 or so distinct CDR3 sequences, approximately 10% of them appearing once. The material sequenced was PBMCs. The sequence came from a human donor in good health (CMV status not recorded). Some clones in this sample may be carry-over from other donors' samples.

CDR3 loop: CASSLSSRGADSQDIQYF. CDR3 bases: TGTGCCAGCAGCTTATCTTCAAGGGGGGCGGATTCCCAAGACATTCAGTACTTC. The chain has TRBV13 and TRBJ2-4; tentatively, D is TRBD1 or TRBD2 (6 bases each). The CDR3 consists of 18 residues. CDR1 is PRHDT and CDR2 is FYEKMQ in the germline V gene (reference sequence). Trimming took 2 bases from V and 8 from J, leaving 25 bases between them.